This T cell receptor beta chain was obtained from a study of spatial heterogeneity in lung cancer. About the research overall: The correlation between TCR transcript counts in tumor regions and a T cell module score from matched bulk RNA-seq was strong.

MiXCR was run by TCRdb on the 5' RACE reads, yielding one entry per CDR3 protein. This table has around 10,000 distinct CDR3 sequences, about 13% appearing once. V was pared by 10 bases and J by 1 base, with 16 bases between. CDR3 size: 14 residues. From germline, CDR1 is SEHNR and CDR2 FQNEAQ (reference sequence). Whole-study results and caveats: How many expanded intratumoral alpha and beta TCRs were present tracked the tumor mutation count, which was a count of nonsynonymous mutations.

Comments on this clonotype: Its antigen is not known.

Time point denoted: sample taken at primary tumor resection. The input material, whole RNA from tumor, nontumor lung or frozen PBMC, was sequenced unsorted. The sequenced sample was lung tumor tissue, obtained at surgery. The genes are TRBV7-9 and TRBJ1-1; TRBD1 is a possible D gene (5 bases). The clonotype originates from a male donor with early-stage non-small cell lung cancer. CDR3 DNA sequence: TGTGCCATCCTCACGGGACCCCGGAACACTGAAGCTTTCTTT. Translating it yields CAILTGPRNTEAFF.